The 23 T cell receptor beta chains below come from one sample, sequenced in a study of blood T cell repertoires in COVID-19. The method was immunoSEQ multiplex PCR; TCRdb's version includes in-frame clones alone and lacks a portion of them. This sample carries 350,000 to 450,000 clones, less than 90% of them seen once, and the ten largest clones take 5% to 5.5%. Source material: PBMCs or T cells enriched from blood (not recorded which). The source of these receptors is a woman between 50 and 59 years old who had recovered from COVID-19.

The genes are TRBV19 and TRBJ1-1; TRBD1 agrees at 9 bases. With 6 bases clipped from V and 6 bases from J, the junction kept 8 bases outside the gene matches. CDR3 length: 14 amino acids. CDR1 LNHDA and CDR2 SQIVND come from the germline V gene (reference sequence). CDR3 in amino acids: CASSTDRGFAEAFF. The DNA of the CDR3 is TGTGCCAGTAGCACGGACAGGGGATTTGCTGAAGCTTTCTTT.

The CDR3 spells CATRRGAGSYEQYF. CDR3 DNA: TGTGCCACTCGCCGGGGGGCGGGGTCCTACGAGCAGTACTTC. V is TRBV10-3 and J is TRBJ2-7, with a possible D match to TRBD2 (7 bases). The CDR3 has 14 amino acids. Per the germline V gene, CDR1 is ENHRY and CDR2 is SYGVKD. V gave up 10 bases and J gave up 1 base, with 17 bases separating them.

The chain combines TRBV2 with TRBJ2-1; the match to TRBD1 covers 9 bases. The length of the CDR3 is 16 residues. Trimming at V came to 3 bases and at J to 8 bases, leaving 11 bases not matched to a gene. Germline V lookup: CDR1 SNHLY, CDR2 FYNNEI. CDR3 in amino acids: CASSESGTGTLDEQFF. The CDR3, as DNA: TGTGCCAGCAGTGAGTCTGGGACAGGGACCCTAGATGAGCAGTTCTTC.

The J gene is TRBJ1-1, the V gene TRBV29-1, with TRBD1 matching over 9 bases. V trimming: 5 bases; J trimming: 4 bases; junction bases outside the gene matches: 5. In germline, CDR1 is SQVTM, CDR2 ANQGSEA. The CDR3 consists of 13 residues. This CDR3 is CSVKQGAGTEAFF. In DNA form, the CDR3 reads TGCAGCGTTAAACAGGGGGCAGGCACTGAAGCTTTCTTT.

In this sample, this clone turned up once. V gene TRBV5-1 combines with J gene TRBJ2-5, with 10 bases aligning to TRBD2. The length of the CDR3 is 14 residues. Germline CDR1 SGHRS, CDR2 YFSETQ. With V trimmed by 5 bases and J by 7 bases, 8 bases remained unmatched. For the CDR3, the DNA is TGCGCCAGCAGGGGGAGCGGGGGGGCCGCGACCCAGTACTTC. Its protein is CASRGSGGAATQYF.

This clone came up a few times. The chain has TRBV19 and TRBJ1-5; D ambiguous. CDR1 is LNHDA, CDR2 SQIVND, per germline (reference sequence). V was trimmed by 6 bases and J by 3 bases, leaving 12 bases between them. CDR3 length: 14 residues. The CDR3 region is CASSSTAYNQPQHF. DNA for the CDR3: TGTGCCAGTAGCAGTACAGCTTACAATCAGCCCCAGCATTTT.

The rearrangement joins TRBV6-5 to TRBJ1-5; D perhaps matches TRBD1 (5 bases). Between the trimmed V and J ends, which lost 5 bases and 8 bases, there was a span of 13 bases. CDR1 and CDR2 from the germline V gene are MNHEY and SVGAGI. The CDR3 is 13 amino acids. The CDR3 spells CASSTRWGEPQHF. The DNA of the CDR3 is TGTGCCAGCAGTACACGTTGGGGCGAGCCCCAGCATTTT.

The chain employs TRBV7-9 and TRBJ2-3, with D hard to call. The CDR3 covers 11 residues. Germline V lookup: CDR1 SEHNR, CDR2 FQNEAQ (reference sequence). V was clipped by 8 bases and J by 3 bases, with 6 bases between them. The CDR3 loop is CASGVTDTQYF. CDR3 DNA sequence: TGTGCCAGCGGAGTTACAGATACGCAGTATTTT.

The CDR3, as DNA: TGTGCCAGCAGCTCGGACGGCCTAAGCTCCGGGATCTTAAATGAAAAACTGTTTTTT. Protein: CASSSDGLSSGILNEKLFF. The rearrangement uses TRBV5-5 and TRBJ1-4; D remains ambiguous. V lost 3 bases, J lost 5 bases, and 26 bases lay in between. The CDR3 loop spans 19 amino acids. The germline CDR1 and CDR2 sequences are SGHKS and YYEKEE (reference sequence).

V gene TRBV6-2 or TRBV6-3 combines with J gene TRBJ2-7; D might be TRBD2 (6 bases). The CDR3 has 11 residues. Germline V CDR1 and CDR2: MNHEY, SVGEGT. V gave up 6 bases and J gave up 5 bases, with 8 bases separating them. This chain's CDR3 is CASSRGDEQYF. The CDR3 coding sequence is TGTGCCAGCAGCCGCGGGGACGAGCAGTACTTC.

The CDR3 coding sequence is TGTGCCAGCGGCCCAACTAGCGGCCAAGAGACCCAGTACTTC. This gives the protein CASGPTSGQETQYF. The V gene is TRBV7-2, the J gene TRBJ2-5; TRBD2 aligns across 8 bases. V trimming: 8 bases; J trimming: 1 base; junction bases outside the gene matches: 6. Per germline, CDR1 SGHTA and CDR2 FQGNSA. CDR3 length equals 14 residues.

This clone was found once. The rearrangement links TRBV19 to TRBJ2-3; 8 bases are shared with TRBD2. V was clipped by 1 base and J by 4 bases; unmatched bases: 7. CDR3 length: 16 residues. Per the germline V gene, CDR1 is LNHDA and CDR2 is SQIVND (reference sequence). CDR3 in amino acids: CASSIGRLAMADTQYF. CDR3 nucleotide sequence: TGTGCCAGTAGTATAGGGCGACTAGCGATGGCAGATACGCAGTATTTT.

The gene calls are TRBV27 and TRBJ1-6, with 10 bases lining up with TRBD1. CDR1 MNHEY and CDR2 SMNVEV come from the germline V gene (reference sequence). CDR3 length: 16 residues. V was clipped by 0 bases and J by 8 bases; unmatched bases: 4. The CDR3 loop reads CASSLSGQGFYSPLHF. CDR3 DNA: TGTGCCAGCAGTTTATCGGGACAGGGGTTTTATTCACCCCTCCACTTT.

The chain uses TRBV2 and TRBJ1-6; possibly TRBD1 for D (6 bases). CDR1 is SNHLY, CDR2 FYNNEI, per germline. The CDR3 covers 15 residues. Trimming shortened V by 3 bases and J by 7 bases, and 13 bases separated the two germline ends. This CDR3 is CASSDRGLLNSPLHF. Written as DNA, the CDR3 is TGTGCCAGCAGTGACAGGGGTTTATTGAATTCACCCCTCCACTTT.

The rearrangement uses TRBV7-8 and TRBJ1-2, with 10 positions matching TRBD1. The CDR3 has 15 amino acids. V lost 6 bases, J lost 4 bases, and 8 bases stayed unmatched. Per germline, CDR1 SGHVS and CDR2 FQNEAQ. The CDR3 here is CASSDRDRGSYGYTF. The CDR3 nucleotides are TGTGCCAGCAGTGACCGGGACAGGGGAAGCTATGGCTACACCTTC.

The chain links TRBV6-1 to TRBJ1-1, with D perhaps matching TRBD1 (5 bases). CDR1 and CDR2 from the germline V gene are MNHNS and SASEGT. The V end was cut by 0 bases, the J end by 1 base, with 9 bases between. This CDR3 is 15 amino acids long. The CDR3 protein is CASSEAFQGNTEAFF. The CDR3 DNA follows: TGTGCCAGCAGTGAAGCGTTCCAGGGGAACACTGAAGCTTTCTTT.

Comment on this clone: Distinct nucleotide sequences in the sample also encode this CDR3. The CDR3 sequence: CASSYGAVNTEAFF. The CDR3 DNA sequence: TGTGCCAGCAGTTACGGGGCAGTGAACACTGAAGCTTTCTTT. The chain recombines TRBV6-5 with TRBJ1-1, with D possibly being TRBD1 (5 bases). CDR1 is MNHEY and CDR2 is SVGAGI in the germline V gene. The CDR3 spans 14 residues. Trimming shortened V by 2 bases and J by 0 bases, and 7 bases separated the two germline ends.

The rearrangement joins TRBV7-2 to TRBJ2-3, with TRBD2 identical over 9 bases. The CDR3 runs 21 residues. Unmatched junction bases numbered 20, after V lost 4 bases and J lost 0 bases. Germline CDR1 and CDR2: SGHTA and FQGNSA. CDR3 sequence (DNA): TGTGCCAGCAGCTCAGCACAGGGTAGGCTAGCGGGGCCCCTTAGCACAGATACGCAGTATTTT. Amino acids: CASSSAQGRLAGPLSTDTQYF.

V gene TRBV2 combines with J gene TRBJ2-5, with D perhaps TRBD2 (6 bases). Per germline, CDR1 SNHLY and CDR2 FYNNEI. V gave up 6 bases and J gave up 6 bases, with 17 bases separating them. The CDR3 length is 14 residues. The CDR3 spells CASSSGTADQTQYF. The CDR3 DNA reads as TGTGCCAGCAGCTCTGGGACTGCCGATCAGACCCAGTACTTC.

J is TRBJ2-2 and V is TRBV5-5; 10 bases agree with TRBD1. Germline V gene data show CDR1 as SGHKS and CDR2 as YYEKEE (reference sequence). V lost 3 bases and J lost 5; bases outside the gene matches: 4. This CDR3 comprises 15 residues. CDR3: CASSSTGGPTGELFF. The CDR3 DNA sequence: TGTGCCAGCAGCTCGACAGGGGGCCCGACCGGGGAGCTGTTTTTT.

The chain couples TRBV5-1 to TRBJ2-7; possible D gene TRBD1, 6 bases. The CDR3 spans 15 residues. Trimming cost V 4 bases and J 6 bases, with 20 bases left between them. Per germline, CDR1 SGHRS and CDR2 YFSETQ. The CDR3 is CASSAGTPDVSEQYF. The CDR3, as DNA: TGCGCCAGCAGCGCCGGGACACCAGACGTAAGCGAGCAGTACTTC.

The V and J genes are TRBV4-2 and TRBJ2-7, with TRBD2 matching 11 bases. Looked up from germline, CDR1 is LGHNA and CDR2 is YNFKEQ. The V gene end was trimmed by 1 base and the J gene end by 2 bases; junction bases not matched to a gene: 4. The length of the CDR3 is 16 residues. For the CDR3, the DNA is TGTGCCAGCAGCCAAGCTGCGACTAGCGGGACCTACGAGCAGTACTTC. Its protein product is CASSQAATSGTYEQYF.

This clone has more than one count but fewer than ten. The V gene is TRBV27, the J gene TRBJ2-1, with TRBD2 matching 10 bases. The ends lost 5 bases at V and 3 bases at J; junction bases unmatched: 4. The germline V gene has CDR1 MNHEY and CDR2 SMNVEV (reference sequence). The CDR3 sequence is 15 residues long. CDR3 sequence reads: CASSQTSGNYNEQFF. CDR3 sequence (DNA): TGTGCCAGCAGTCAAACTAGCGGGAACTACAATGAGCAGTTCTTC.